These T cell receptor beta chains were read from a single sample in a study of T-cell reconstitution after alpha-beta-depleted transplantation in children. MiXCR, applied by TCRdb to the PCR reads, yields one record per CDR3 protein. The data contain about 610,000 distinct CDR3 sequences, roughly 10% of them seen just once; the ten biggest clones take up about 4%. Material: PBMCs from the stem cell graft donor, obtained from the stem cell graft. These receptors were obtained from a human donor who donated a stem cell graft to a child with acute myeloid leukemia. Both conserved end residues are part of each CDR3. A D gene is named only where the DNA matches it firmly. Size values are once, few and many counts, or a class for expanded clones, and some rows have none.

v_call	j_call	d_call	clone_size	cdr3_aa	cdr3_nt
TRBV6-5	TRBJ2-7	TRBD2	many	CASSSPASGRTHEQYF	TGTGCCAGCAGTTCCCCCGCTAGCGGGAGGACCCACGAGCAGTACTTC
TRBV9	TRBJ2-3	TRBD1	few	CASSRVGQGISDTQYF	TGTGCCAGCAGCCGGGTCGGACAGGGAATATCAGATACGCAGTATTTT
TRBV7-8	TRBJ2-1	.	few	CASSPQLGPEEFF	TGTGCCAGCAGCCCTCAGTTGGGGCCCGAGGAGTTCTTC
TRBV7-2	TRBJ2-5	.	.	CASSPDLVRATQYF	TGTGCCAGCAGCCCGGACTTGGTGCGGGCGACCCAGTACTTC
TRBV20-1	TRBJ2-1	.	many	CSAIRQVLGEQFF	TGCAGTGCTATAAGACAGGTCTTGGGGGAGCAGTTCTTC
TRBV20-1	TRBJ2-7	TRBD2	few	CSASPSGRGYEQYF	TGCAGTGCTAGTCCCAGCGGGAGGGGCTACGAGCAGTACTTC
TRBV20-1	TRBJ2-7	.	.	CSASPGSAYEQYF	TGCAGTGCTAGTCCCGGGTCCGCCTACGAGCAGTACTTC
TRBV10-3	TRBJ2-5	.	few	CAISVSNPSETQYF	TGTGCCATCAGTGTCTCAAATCCATCAGAGACCCAGTACTTC
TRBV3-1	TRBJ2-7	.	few	CASSDRVGTYEQYF	TGTGCCAGCAGCGATCGTGTGGGGACCTACGAGCAGTACTTC
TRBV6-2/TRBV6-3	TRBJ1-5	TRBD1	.	CASSGNRDSNQPQHF	TGTGCCAGCAGCGGAAACCGGGACAGTAATCAGCCCCAGCATTTT
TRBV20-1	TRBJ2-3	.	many	CSASPGTDTQYF	TGCAGTGCTAGTCCCGGCACAGATACGCAGTATTTT
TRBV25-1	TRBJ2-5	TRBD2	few	CATETSTSGSMQETQYF	TGTGCCACCGAAACCTCGACTAGCGGGAGTATGCAAGAGACCCAGTACTTC
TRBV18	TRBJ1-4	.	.	CASSPMERSGEKLFF	TGTGCCAGCTCACCGATGGAGCGGTCTGGGGAAAAACTGTTTTTT
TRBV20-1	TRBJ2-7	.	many	CSASGTVSYEQYF	TGCAGTGCTAGCGGGACGGTTTCCTACGAGCAGTACTTC
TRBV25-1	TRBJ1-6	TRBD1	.	CASSELARAGGNSPLHF	TGTGCCAGCAGTGAATTAGCAAGGGCAGGGGGCAATTCACCCCTCCACTTT
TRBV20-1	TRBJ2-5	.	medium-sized	CSARGGPSGQTQYF	TGCAGTGCTAGAGGGGGGCCCAGTGGTCAGACCCAGTACTTC
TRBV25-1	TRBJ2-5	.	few	CASSGAGGETQYF	TGTGCCAGCAGTGGCGCGGGTGGGGAGACCCAGTACTTC